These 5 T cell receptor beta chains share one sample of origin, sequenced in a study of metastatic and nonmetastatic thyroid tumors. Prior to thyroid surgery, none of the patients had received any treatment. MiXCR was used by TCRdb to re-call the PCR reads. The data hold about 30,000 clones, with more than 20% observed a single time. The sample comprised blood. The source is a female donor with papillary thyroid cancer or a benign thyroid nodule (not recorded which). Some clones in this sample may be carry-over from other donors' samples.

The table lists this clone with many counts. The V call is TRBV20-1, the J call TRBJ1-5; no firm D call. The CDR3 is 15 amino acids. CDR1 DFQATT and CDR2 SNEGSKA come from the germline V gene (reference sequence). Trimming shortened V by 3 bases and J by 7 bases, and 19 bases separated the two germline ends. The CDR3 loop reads CSARDPSRASQPQHF. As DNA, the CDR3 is TGCAGTGCTAGGGATCCCTCCCGAGCCAGCCAGCCCCAGCATTTT.

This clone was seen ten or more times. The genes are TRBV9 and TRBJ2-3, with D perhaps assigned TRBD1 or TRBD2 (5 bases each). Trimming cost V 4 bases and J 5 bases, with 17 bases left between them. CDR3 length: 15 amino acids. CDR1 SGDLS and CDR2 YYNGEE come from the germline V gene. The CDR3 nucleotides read TGTGCCAGCAGCCCCCGTCCCGGGACCGGAGATACGCAGTATTTT. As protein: CASSPRPGTGDTQYF.

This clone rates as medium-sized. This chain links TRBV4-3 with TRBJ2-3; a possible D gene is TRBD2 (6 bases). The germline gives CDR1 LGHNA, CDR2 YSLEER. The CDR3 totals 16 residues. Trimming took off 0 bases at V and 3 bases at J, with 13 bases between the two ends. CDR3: CASSQDRGTGTDTQYF. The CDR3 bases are TGCGCCAGCAGCCAAGATCGAGGGACTGGGACAGATACGCAGTATTTT.

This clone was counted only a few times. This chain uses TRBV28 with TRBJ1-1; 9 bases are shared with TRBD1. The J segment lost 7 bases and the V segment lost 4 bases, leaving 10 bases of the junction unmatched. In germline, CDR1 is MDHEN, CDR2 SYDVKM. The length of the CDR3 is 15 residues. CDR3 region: CASSSRTGVDHEAFF. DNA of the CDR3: TGTGCCAGCAGTTCAAGGACAGGGGTGGACCATGAAGCTTTCTTT.

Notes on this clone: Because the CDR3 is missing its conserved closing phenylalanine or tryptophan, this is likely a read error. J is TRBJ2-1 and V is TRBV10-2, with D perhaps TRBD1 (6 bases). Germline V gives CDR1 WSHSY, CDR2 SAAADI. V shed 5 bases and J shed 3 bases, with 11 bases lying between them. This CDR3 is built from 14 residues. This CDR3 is CASSIDRLYNEQFY. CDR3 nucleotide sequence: TGCGCCAGCAGTATCGACAGGCTCTACAATGAGCAGTTCTAC.